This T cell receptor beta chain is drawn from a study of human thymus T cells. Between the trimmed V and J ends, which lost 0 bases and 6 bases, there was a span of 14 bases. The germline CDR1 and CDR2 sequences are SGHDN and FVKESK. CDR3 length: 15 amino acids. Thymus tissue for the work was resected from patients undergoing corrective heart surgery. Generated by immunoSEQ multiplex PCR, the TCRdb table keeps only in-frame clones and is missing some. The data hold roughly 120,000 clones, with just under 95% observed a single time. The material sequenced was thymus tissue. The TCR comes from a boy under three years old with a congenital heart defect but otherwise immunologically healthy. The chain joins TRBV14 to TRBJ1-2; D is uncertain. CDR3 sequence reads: CASSQDYWGPDGYTF. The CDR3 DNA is TGTGCCAGCAGCCAAGATTACTGGGGTCCGGATGGCTACACCTTC.